Following are 2 T cell receptor beta chains from one sample sequenced in a study of T cells in Graves' hyperthyroidism and ophthalmopathy (dated by TCRdb to the late 2010s). Library generation was performed with multiplex PCR. Sequencer: Illumina HiSeq 2000. The TCR beta CDR3 regions were amplified from the RNA transcripts. A first-round RT-PCR of the TCR CDR3 used the HTBI primer set with the Qiagen OneStep RT-PCR kit. The public reads were run again by TCRdb, first through fastp at Q25 and then through MiXCR, and only productive beta chains were kept. Merged by CDR3 protein, the rows form single entries marked with the most common genes and DNA. The sample includes 250,000 to 300,000 distinct CDR3 sequences, with approximately 18% observed a single time. The ten largest clones add up to less than 40% of the sample. Source material: blood. All receptors come from a man in his fifties with Graves' ophthalmopathy.

This clonotype was seen more than once but under ten times. V and J are TRBV24-1 and TRBJ2-7, with a possible D match to TRBD2 (6 bases). V lost 10 bases and J lost 6, with 12 bases in between. Germline lookup yields CDR1 KGHDR and CDR2 SFDVKD. The CDR3 extends over 11 amino acids. The CDR3 region has the DNA TGTGCCACAGGGGAGGTGGGCGAGCAGTACTTC. Amino acid sequence: CATGEVGEQYF.

The V and J genes are TRBV24-1 and TRBJ2-1, with TRBD2 matching over 12 bases. There are 22 residues in the CDR3. Losses at the gene ends were 3 bases for V and 0 bases for J; bases not matched to a gene: 17. Germline-derived CDR1 and CDR2 are KGHDR and SFDVKD. The CDR3 DNA is TGTGCCACCAGTGATCCCTCCGTCGGGCTAGCGGGAGGGCGGAGCTCCTACAATGAGCAGTTCTTC. It codes for CATSDPSVGLAGGRSSYNEQFF.